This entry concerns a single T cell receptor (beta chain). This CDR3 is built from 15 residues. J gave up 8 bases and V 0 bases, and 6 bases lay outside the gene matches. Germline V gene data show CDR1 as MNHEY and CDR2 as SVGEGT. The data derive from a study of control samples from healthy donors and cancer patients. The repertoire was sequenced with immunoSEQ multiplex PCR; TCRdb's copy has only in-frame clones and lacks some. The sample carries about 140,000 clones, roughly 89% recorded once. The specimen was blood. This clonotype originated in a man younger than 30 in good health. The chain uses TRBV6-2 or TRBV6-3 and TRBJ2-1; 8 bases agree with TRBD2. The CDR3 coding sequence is TGTGCCAGCAGTTACTCAGGGCGGGGGGTTCATGAGCAGTTCTTC. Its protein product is CASSYSGRGVHEQFF.